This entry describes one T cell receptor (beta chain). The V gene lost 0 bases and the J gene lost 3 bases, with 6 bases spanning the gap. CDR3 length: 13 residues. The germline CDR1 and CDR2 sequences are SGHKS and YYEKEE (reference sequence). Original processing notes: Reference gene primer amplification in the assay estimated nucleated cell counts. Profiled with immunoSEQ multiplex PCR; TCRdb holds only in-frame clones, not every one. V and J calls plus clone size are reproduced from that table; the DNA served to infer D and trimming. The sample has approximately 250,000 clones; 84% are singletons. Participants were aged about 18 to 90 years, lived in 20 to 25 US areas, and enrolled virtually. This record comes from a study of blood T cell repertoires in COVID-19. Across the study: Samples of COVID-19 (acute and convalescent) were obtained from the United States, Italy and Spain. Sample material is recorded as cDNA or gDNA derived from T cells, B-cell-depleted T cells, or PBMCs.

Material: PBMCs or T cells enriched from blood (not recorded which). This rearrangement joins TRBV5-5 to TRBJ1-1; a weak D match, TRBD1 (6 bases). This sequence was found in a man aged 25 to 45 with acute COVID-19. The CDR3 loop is CASSLAGDTEAFF. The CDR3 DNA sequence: TGTGCCAGCAGCTTGGCAGGGGACACTGAAGCTTTCTTT. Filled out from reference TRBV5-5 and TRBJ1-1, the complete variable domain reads DAGVTQSPTHLIKTRGQQVTLRCSPISGHKSVSWYQQVLGQGPQFIFQYYEKEERGRGNFPDRFSARQFPNYSSELNVNALLLGDSALYLCASSLAGDTEAFFGQGTRLTVV.